This is a list of T cell receptor beta chains from one sample in a study of T cell responses to AZD1222 COVID-19 vaccine. Only in-frame clones appear in the TCRdb table, and some are missing; sequencing was by immunoSEQ multiplex PCR. The sample has about 130,000 clones; about 93% are singletons. The starting material was peripheral blood, obtained on day 0 of AZD1222 vaccination. Receptors originate from an adult in good health. The CDR3 runs from the conserved cysteine through the conserved F or W. Fields, in order: J gene, V gene, clone size, D gene, CDR3 protein, CDR3 DNA. A D gene is named only where the DNA matches it firmly. Not every row has a clone size; where given, it reads once, few, many or a size class.

TRBJ2-5	TRBV6-6	-	-	CASTELQGTREETQYF	TGTGCCAGCACAGAACTCCAAGGCACACGGGAAGAGACCCAGTACTTC
TRBJ2-7	TRBV27	-	TRBD2	CASSLEAGLQYEQYF	TGTGCCAGCAGTTTAGAAGCGGGGCTCCAGTACGAGCAGTACTTC
TRBJ1-1	TRBV11-2	once	-	CASSFDRAGGTEAFF	TGTGCCAGCAGCTTTGATAGGGCCGGGGGCACTGAAGCTTTCTTT
TRBJ2-3	TRBV9	-	TRBD2	CASSTRTSGGVLAQYF	TGTGCCAGCAGCACGCGGACTAGCGGGGGGGTCTTAGCGCAGTATTTT
TRBJ2-2	TRBV24-1	once	-	CATSDEPGVSNTGELFF	TGTGCCACCAGTGATGAGCCCGGGGTCTCAAACACCGGGGAGCTGTTTTTT
TRBJ1-5	TRBV2	-	-	CASNPGGGSNQPQHF	TGTGCCAGCAACCCGGGTGGGGGTAGCAATCAGCCCCAGCATTTT
TRBJ2-5	TRBV5-1	-	-	CASSTVIGQETQYF	TGCGCCAGCAGCACGGTTATTGGCCAAGAGACCCAGTACTTC
TRBJ2-3	TRBV7-3	-	TRBD2	CASSFLAGGSTDTQYF	TGTGCCAGCAGCTTCCTTGCGGGGGGAAGCACAGATACGCAGTATTTT
TRBJ2-3	TRBV7-9	-	TRBD2	CASSQPRLAQTTDTQYF	TGTGCCAGCAGTCAACCCCGACTAGCACAGACCACAGATACGCAGTATTTT
TRBJ1-6	TRBV7-9	-	TRBD1	CASSSSGTGFTPLHF	TGTGCCAGCAGCTCCTCCGGGACAGGGTTTACACCCCTCCACTTT
TRBJ1-1	TRBV7-6	-	TRBD1	CASSLVPGTGRNTEAFF	TGTGCCAGCAGCTTAGTCCCGGGGACAGGGAGGAACACTGAAGCTTTCTTT
TRBJ2-2	TRBV6-5	-	-	CASKREANTGELFF	TGTGCCAGCAAGAGGGAGGCGAACACCGGGGAGCTGTTTTTT
TRBJ2-7	TRBV7-9	-	-	CASSYHVAYEQYF	TGTGCCAGCAGCTACCACGTTGCTTACGAGCAGTACTTC
TRBJ2-5	TRBV11-2	-	-	CASSLAGQRRETQYF	TGTGCCAGCAGCTTAGCGGGCCAGCGGCGAGAGACCCAGTACTTC
TRBJ1-2	TRBV19	-	-	CASSIQGALRTYGYTF	TGTGCCAGTAGTATCCAGGGCGCCCTTAGGACGTATGGCTACACCTTC
TRBJ2-2	TRBV7-7	-	TRBD2	CASSLVLAGVLLQNTGELFF	TGTGCCAGCAGCTTAGTACTAGCGGGGGTGCTGCTACAGAACACCGGGGAGCTGTTTTTT
TRBJ1-2	TRBV19	-	TRBD1	CASSSTRDRVSGYTF	TGTGCCAGTAGTTCCACCCGGGACAGGGTCTCTGGCTACACCTTC
TRBJ2-1	TRBV6-2/TRBV6-3	-	-	CASSYAGTGYNEQFF	TGTGCCAGCAGTTATGCGGGAACCGGATACAATGAGCAGTTCTTC
TRBJ2-2	TRBV19	-	-	CATTLARIGGANTGELFF	TGTGCCACAACACTAGCAAGGATAGGGGGCGCGAACACCGGGGAGCTGTTTTTT
TRBJ2-1	TRBV27	once	-	CASSIARGPYNEQFF	TGTGCCAGCAGTATCGCCAGGGGACCCTACAATGAGCAGTTCTTC
TRBJ2-7	TRBV6-5	-	-	CASWDDYEQYF	TGTGCCAGCTGGGATGACTACGAGCAGTACTTC
TRBJ2-5	TRBV6-5	-	-	CASSQFQETQYF	TGTGCCAGCAGCCAGTTCCAAGAGACCCAGTACTTC
TRBJ1-1	TRBV5-4	-	-	CASSLGGLNTEAFF	TGTGCCAGCAGCTTGGGGGGTCTGAACACTGAAGCTTTCTTT
TRBJ2-1	TRBV3-1/TRBV3-2	-	TRBD2	CASSPGLDSTYNEQFF	TGTGCCAGCAGCCCCGGACTAGATTCGACCTACAATGAGCAGTTCTTC
TRBJ2-3	TRBV5-1	-	-	CASSYTRDTQYF	TGCGCCAGCAGCTACACCCGTGATACGCAGTATTTT
TRBJ2-1	TRBV7-6	-	-	CASSPKWETGLGNEQFF	TGTGCCAGCAGCCCAAAATGGGAAACAGGGCTGGGGAATGAGCAGTTCTTC
TRBJ2-5	TRBV21-1	few	-	CASNRGRETQYF	TGTGCCAGCAACAGGGGGCGAGAGACCCAGTACTTC
TRBJ1-1	TRBV29-1	-	TRBD1	CSVGLGQGQGRTEAFF	TGCAGCGTTGGATTGGGACAGGGACAGGGGAGGACTGAAGCTTTCTTT
TRBJ2-7	TRBV5-3	few	-	CARSPGHQRYEQYF	TGTGCCAGAAGCCCGGGACATCAGAGGTACGAGCAGTACTTC
TRBJ2-3	TRBV7-9	-	-	CASSPKGTLTDTQYF	TGTGCCAGCAGCCCAAAGGGGACCCTAACAGATACGCAGTATTTT
TRBJ1-2	TRBV19	once	-	CASLEGPGSNYGYTF	TGTGCCAGTTTGGAGGGCCCTGGGTCCAACTATGGCTACACCTTC
TRBJ1-5	TRBV5-6	-	-	CASSLQGWGARDSNQPQHF	TGTGCCAGCAGCTTGCAAGGGTGGGGGGCGCGGGATAGCAATCAGCCCCAGCATTTT
TRBJ2-2	TRBV24-1	-	-	CATSDSLDSFYTGELFF	TGTGCCACCAGTGATTCCCTTGACAGCTTCTACACCGGGGAGCTGTTTTTT